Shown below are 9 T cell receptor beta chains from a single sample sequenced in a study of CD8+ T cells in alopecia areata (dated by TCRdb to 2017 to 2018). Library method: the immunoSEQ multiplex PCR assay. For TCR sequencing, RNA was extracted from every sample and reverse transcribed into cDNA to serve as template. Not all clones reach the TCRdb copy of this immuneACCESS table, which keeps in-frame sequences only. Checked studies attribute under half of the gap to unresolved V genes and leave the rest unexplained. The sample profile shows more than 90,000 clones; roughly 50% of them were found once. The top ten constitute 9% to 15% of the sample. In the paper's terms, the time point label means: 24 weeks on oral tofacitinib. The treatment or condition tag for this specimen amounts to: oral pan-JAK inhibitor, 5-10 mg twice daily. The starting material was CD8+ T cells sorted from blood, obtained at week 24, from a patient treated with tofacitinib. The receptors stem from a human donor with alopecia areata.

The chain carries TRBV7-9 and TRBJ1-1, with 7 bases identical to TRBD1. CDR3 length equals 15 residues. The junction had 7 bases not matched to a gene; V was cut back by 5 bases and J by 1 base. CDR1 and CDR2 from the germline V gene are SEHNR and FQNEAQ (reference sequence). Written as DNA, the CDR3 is TGTGCCAGCAGCCCACCAGACAGGGCGAACACTGAAGCTTTCTTT. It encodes CASSPPDRANTEAFF.

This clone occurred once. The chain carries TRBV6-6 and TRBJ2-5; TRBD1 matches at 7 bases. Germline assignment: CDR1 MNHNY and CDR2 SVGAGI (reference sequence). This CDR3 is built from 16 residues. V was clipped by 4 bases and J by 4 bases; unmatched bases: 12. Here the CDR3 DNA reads TGTGCCAGCAGTTCCTTCGACAGGGCCATTAGAGAGACCCAGTACTTC. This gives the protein CASSSFDRAIRETQYF.

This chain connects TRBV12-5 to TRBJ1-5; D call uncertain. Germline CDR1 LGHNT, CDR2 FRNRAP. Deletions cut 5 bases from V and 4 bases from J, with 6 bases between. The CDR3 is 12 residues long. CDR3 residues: CASGLPNQPQHF. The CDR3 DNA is TGTGCTAGTGGTCTTCCAAATCAGCCCCAGCATTTT.

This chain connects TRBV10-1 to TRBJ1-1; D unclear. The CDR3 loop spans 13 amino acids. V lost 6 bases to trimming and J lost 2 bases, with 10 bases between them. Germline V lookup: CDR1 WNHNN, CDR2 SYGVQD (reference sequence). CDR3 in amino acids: CASRNGVNTEAFF. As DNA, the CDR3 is TGCGCCAGCAGGAACGGAGTAAACACTGAAGCTTTCTTT.

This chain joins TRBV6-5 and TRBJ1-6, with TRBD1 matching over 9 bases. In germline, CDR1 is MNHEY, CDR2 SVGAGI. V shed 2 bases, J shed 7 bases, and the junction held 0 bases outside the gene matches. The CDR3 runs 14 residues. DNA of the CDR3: TGTGCCAGCAGTTACGGGACAGGGAATTCACCCCTCCACTTT. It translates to CASSYGTGNSPLHF.

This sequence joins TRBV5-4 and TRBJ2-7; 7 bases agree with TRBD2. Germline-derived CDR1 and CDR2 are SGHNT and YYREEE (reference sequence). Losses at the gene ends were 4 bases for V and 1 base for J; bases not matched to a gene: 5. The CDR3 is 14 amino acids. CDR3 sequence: CASSGGDSSYEQYF. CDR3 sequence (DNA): TGTGCCAGCAGCGGGGGGGACTCTTCCTACGAGCAGTACTTC.

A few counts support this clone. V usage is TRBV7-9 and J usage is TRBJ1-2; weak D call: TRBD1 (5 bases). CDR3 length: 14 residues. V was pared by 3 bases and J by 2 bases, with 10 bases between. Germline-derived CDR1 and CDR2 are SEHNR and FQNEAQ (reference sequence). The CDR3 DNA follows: TGTGCCAGCAGCTTCTCGGGGGGAAACTATGGCTACACCTTC. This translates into CASSFSGGNYGYTF.

CDR3 coding DNA: TGTGCCAGCAGCTTCCGGGCTTGGGACACTGAAGCTTTCTTT. Encoded protein: CASSFRAWDTEAFF. J is TRBJ1-1 and V is TRBV5-4; D is undetermined. In germline, CDR1 is SGHNT, CDR2 YYREEE (reference sequence). This CDR3 comprises 14 residues. Between the trimmed V and J ends, which lost 2 bases and 3 bases, there was a span of 11 bases.

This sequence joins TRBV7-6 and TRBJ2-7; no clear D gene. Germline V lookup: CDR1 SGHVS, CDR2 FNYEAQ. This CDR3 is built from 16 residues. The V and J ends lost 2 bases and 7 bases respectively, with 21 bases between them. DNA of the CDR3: TGTGCCAGCAGCTTAAAGGCGGTTTTGGCACTACGGGAGCAGTACTTC. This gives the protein CASSLKAVLALREQYF.